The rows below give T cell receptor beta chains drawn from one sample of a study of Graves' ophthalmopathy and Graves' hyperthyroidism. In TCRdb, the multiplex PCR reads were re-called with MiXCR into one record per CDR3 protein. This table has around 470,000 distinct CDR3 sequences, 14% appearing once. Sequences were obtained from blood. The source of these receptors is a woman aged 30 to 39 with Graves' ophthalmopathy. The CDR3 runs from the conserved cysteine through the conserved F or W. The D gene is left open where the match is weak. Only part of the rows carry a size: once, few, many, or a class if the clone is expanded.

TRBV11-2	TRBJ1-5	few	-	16	CASSLVQSISNQPQHF	TGTGCCAGCAGCTTAGTACAGAGTATAAGCAATCAGCCCCAGCATTTT
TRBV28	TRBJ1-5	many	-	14	CASTSGGGARPQHF	TGTGCCAGCACCTCTGGGGGGGGGGCGAGGCCCCAGCATTTT
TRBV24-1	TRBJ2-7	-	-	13	CATSDFYHYEQYF	TGTGCCACCAGTGATTTCTATCACTACGAGCAGTACTTC
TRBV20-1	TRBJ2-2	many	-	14	CSASRAGNTGELFF	TGCAGTGCTAGCAGGGCCGGTAACACCGGGGAGCTGTTTTTT
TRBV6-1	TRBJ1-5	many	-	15	CASRLNRDSNQPQHF	TGTGCCAGCAGACTAAACAGGGATAGCAATCAGCCCCAGCATTTT
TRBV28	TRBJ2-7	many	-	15	CASSLLPDGSYEQYF	TGTGCCAGCAGTTTATTGCCTGATGGTTCCTACGAGCAGTACTTC
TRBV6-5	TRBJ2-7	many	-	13	CASSYPGRGEQYF	TGTGCCAGCAGTTACCCAGGGCGAGGGGAGCAGTACTTC
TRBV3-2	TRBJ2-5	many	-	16	CASSLQPREDGETQYF	TGTGCCAGCAGCCTGCAACCCCGGGAGGACGGAGAGACCCAGTACTTC
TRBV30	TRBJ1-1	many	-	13	CAWSQQMNTEAFF	TGTGCCTGGAGTCAACAGATGAACACTGAAGCTTTCTTT
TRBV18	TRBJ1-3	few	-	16	CASSPGLFRSGNTIYF	TGTGCCAGCTCACCAGGTCTCTTCCGCTCTGGAAACACCATATATTTT
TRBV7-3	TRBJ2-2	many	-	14	CASAPGANTGELFF	TGTGCCAGCGCCCCGGGAGCGAACACCGGGGAGCTGTTTTTT
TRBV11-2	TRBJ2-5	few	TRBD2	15	CASSSLAGGHETQYF	TGTGCCAGCAGCTCCCTAGCGGGAGGGCACGAGACCCAGTACTTC
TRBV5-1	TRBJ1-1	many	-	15	CASSLDGVKSTEAFF	TGCGCCAGCAGCTTGGATGGGGTCAAGAGCACTGAAGCTTTCTTT
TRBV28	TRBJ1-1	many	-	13	CASSLWSQREAFF	TGTGCCAGCAGTTTATGGTCCCAACGGGAAGCTTTCTTT
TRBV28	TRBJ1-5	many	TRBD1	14	CASRQGYSNQPQHF	TGTGCCAGCCGACAGGGCTATAGCAATCAGCCCCAGCATTTT
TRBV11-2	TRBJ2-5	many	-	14	CASSPTSRKETQYF	TGTGCCAGCAGCCCCACTAGTCGCAAAGAGACCCAGTACTTC
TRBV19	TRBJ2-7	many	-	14	CASSIEQGVDEQYF	TGTGCCAGTAGTATAGAACAGGGAGTCGACGAGCAGTACTTC
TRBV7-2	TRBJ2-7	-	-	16	CASSLAFSGGGYEQYF	TGTGCCAGCAGCTTAGCTTTTTCAGGGGGGGGATACGAGCAGTACTTC
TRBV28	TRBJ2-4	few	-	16	CASSLHGAGARNIKYF	TGTGCCAGCAGTTTACACGGGGCGGGGGCTAGGAACATTAAGTACTTC
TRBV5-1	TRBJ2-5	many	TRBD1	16	CASSPRQGLRGETQYF	TGCGCCAGCAGCCCCCGACAGGGGTTAAGAGGAGAGACCCAGTACTTC
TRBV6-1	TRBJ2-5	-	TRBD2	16	CASSEDSGGLQETQYF	TGTGCCAGCAGTGAAGATAGCGGGGGGCTACAAGAGACCCAGTACTTC
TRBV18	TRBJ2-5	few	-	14	CASSPPRRRETQYF	TGTGCCAGCTCACCACCAAGGAGGAGAGAGACCCAGTACTTC
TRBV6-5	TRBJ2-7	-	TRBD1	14	CASSYGTGSHEQDF	TGTGCCAGCAGTTACGGGACAGGGTCCCACGAGCAGGACTTC
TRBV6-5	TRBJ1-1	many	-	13	CASSYPGTEEAFF	TGTGCCAGCAGTTACCCTGGGACGGAAGAAGCTTTCTTT
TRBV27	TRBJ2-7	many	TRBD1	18	CASSLSVPGGAKSYEQYF	TGTGCCAGCAGTTTATCGGTGCCAGGGGGCGCCAAGTCCTACGAGCAGTACTTC
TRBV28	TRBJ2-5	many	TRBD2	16	CASSTGLAGMGETQYF	TGTGCCAGCAGTACGGGGCTAGCGGGAATGGGAGAGACCCAGTACTTC
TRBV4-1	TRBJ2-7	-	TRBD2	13	CASSQGLADEQYF	TGCGCCAGCAGCCAAGGACTAGCCGACGAGCAGTACTTC
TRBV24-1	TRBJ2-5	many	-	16	CATSDLSQGGRETQYF	TGTGCCACCAGTGATTTGAGTCAGGGGGGTAGAGAGACCCAGTACTTC
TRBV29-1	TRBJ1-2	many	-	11	CSVEENYGYTF	TGCAGCGTTGAAGAGAACTATGGCTACACCTTC
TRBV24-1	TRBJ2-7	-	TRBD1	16	CATSEAGTGDSYEQYF	TGTGCCACCAGTGAGGCCGGGACAGGGGACTCCTACGAGCAGTACTTC
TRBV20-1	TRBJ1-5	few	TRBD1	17	CSARIWAGGLSNQPQHF	TGCAGTGCTAGAATTTGGGCAGGGGGCCTTAGCAATCAGCCCCAGCATTTT
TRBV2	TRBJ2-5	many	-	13	CASRAPVGETQYF	TGTGCCAGCCGAGCTCCGGTGGGAGAGACCCAGTACTTC
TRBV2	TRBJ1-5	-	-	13	CASSGGVMEPQHF	TGTGCCAGCAGTGGTGGGGTGATGGAGCCCCAGCATTTT
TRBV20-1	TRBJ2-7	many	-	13	CSARSERAIEQYF	TGCAGTGCTAGAAGTGAGCGGGCCATCGAGCAGTACTTC
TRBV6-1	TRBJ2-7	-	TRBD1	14	CASRGGQVSYEQYF	TGTGCCAGCAGAGGAGGACAGGTCTCCTACGAGCAGTACTTC
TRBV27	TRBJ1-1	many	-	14	CASSLSRGEAEAFF	TGTGCCAGCAGTTTATCAAGGGGGGAGGCTGAAGCTTTCTTT
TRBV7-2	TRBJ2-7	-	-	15	CASSWLWTGVYEQYF	TGTGCCAGCAGCTGGCTCTGGACGGGTGTCTACGAGCAGTACTTC
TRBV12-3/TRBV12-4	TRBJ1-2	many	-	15	CASSPSPRGSGGYTF	TGTGCCAGCAGTCCATCCCCACGAGGAAGTGGTGGCTACACCTTC
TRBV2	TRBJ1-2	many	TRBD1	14	CASSGTGGFYGYAF	TGTGCCAGCAGCGGGACAGGGGGCTTCTATGGCTACGCCTTC
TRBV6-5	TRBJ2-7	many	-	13	CASSYEGSYEQYF	TGTGCCAGCAGTTATGAGGGATCCTACGAGCAGTACTTC
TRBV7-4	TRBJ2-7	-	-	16	CASSLECPRDRYEQYF	TGTGCCAGCAGCTTAGAGTGCCCCCGGGATCGTTACGAGCAGTACTTC
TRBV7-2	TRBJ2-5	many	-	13	CASSLANRARSSF	TGTGCCAGCAGCTTAGCGAACAGGGCCAGGTCCTCCTTC
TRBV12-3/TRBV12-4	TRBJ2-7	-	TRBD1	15	CASSFGTGVPNEQYF	TGTGCCAGCAGTTTCGGGACAGGGGTCCCCAACGAGCAGTACTTC
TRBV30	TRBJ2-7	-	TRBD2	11	CAGGEGYEQYF	TGTGCCGGAGGGGAGGGTTACGAGCAGTACTTC
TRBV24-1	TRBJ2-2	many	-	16	CATNDGQLTNTGELFF	TGTGCCACCAATGATGGACAGTTGACGAACACCGGGGAGCTGTTTTTT
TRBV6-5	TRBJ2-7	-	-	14	CASSSSRSGYEQYF	TGTGCCAGCAGTTCCTCGCGGTCGGGGTACGAGCAGTACTTC
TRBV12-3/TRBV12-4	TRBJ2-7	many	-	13	CASTEGGAYEQYF	TGTGCCAGCACTGAAGGGGGGGCCTACGAGCAGTACTTC
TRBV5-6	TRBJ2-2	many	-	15	CASSLGTGVTGELFF	TGTGCCAGCAGCTTGGGTACGGGCGTCACCGGGGAGCTGTTTTTT
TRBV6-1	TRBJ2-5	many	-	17	CASSRRDSYLASETQYF	TGTGCCAGCAGTCGCCGGGACTCCTATCTAGCCTCCGAGACCCAGTACTTC
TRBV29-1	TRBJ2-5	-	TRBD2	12	CSVVGREETQYF	TGCAGCGTTGTGGGGAGGGAAGAGACCCAGTACTTC
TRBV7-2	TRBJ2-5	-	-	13	CASSLGELETQYF	TGTGCCAGCAGCTTAGGGGAATTGGAGACCCAGTACTTC
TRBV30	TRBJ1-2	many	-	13	CAWSVAGSYGYTF	TGTGCCTGGAGTGTGGCAGGGTCCTATGGCTACACCTTC
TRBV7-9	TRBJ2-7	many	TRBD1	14	CASSYANRGYEQYF	TGTGCCAGCAGTTATGCAAACAGGGGCTACGAGCAGTACTTC